The sequence of this T cell receptor (beta chain) was determined in a study of T cells in Graves' hyperthyroidism and ophthalmopathy (dated by TCRdb to the late 2010s). Context from the whole study: Peripheral blood was collected at initial diagnosis, before any treatment. A discovery cohort of approximately 100 patients, roughly 45 with Graves' ophthalmopathy and fewer than 65 with stable Graves' hyperthyroidism, was used to find distinguishing TCR V-J signatures. Prospective prediction of ophthalmopathy was tested in an independent validation cohort of under 20 hyperthyroidism patients and 15 to 17 patients who later progressed to ophthalmopathy. The roughly 94 discovery patients were randomly divided into training and test sets at a 7:3 ratio. Thyroid tissue and blood T-cell repertoires from six Graves' hyperthyroidism patients were also compared in the study. Once sampling was done, hyperthyroidism patients were given methimazole at a starting dose of 30 mg daily, whereas ophthalmopathy patients were given high-dose intravenous methylprednisolone. The paper reports TCR Vbeta CDR3 sequencing of over 120 peripheral blood samples: approximately 41 ophthalmopathy, 70 to 85 hyperthyroidism and around 17 progressor patients. What the study reported, not specific to this receptor: In cross-validation, a model built on a 13 V-J signature told ophthalmopathy apart from stable hyperthyroidism with approximately 91% sensitivity and 81% to 82% specificity, and in testing the same model reached 80%/75%. Most expanded thyroid clonotypes (frequency above 0.001) were also detected in blood, a finding suggesting that blood repertoires may reflect thyroid immune responses. Sample size was not statistically predetermined, and blinding of investigators to group allocation was not performed. In validation, progression to ophthalmopathy was predicted by the model with around 70% sensitivity and roughly 76% specificity, a median of 6.5 months before onset.

V and J are truncated by 7 bases and 1 base respectively, leaving an intervening sequence of 17 bases. The CDR3 holds 15 amino acids from the cysteine to the phenylalanine. The sequence is cut down to CDR3 DNA, 45 bases in frame from base 1. The germline V gene sets CDR1 to MDHEN and CDR2 to SYDVKM. This clonotype was seen many times. This clone's antigen is unknown. Base-call qualities are not available, and no considerably larger clone is one nucleotide away. Graves' hyperthyroidism was defined as stable when no progression to ophthalmopathy occurred over 18 months of follow-up. Hyperthyroidism patients were newly diagnosed, with disease duration under 2 months, and aged 18 to 65 years. Exclusion was applied to patients with uncontrolled infections, other autoimmune diseases, pregnancy or lactation. Diagnoses were based on clinical symptoms, serum thyroxine and TRAb, thyroid ultrasound and orbital computed tomography. Ficoll-Paque density gradient centrifugation was used to isolate PBMCs from about 10 ml of fresh peripheral blood. Trizol reagent was used to extract total RNA, and RNA quality was then checked on an Agilent 2100 Bioanalyzer.

Amplification of TCR beta CDR3 regions was carried out from RNA transcripts. The first round of RT-PCR for the TCR CDR3 was performed with the HTBI primer set and the Qiagen OneStep RT-PCR kit. A second multiplex PCR round built the libraries, followed by size selection and purification. Paired-end sequencing of the libraries was performed with 100 bp reads on an Illumina HiSeq2000. From the authors' description of their analysis: SOAPnuke was used to process the raw data, throwing out any read that contained adapters or uncalled bases, had a mean Phred below 15, or lacked an exact constant-primer or identifier match. High-quality paired reads were merged with COPE v1.2.5, and unique nucleotide sequences were defined as clonotypes. MiTCR v1.1 was used to align clonotypes to the IMGT TRBV, TRBD and TRBJ reference segments. Analysis was restricted to V-J combinations with a frequency above 0.0001, which covered 99% to 99.2% of repertoires. A TCS score was defined as the ratio between F50 (clonal expansion) and ExV (chaos), using BLOSUM62-based TCRdist between CDR3 peptides within each V-J. Welch's t-statistics and random forest reduced approximately 520 V-J features to 10 to 15, which were used in a naive Bayes classifier (R e1071). TCRdb handled the public reads itself, with Q25 trimming in fastp and clone calling in MiXCR, and kept productive beta chains. Records with the same CDR3 protein are collapsed into one entry carrying the most frequent genes and DNA. The V and J calls shown here were made by TCRdb, not taken from the authors' results. Here the sample has fewer than 850,000 distinct CDR3 sequences; roughly 17% occur a single time. The ten largest clones take up 15% to 17% of the sample.

The chain couples TRBV28 to TRBJ2-7; too little of a D gene remains to name it. Input material: blood. The origin of this receptor is a man in his forties or fifties with Graves' hyperthyroidism. The sequenced DNA is TGTGCCAGCACCTTTTCCGACCGGCTTTCCTACGAGCAGTACTTC. The resulting protein is CASTFSDRLSYEQYF.